The 12 T cell receptor beta chains below were found in one sample sequenced in a study of blood T cell repertoires in COVID-19 (dated by TCRdb to 2020 to 2021). The library was generated by the immunoSEQ multiplex PCR assay. TCRdb's version of the immuneACCESS table is confined to in-frame rearrangements and falls short of the full clone set. An unresolved V gene accounts for under half of the shortfall where checked; the remainder is of unknown origin. For this sample the table gives over 70,000 clones, of which around four fifths were detected only once. Around 10% of the sample rests with the top ten. Specimen: peripheral blood. All receptors derive from a woman aged 80 or over with acute or convalescent COVID-19.

This sequence joins TRBV30 and TRBJ2-1; 7 bases map to TRBD2. The germline CDR1 and CDR2 sequences are GTSNPN and SVGIG (reference sequence). The CDR3 is 15 residues long. The V and J ends lost 2 bases and 7 bases, in that order; junction bases with no gene match: 11. The CDR3 nucleotides are TGTGCCTGGAGTCCAGCGCTAGCGGATGTTAATGAGCAGTTCTTC. Translation gives CAWSPALADVNEQFF.

This chain uses TRBV18 with TRBJ2-5, with TRBD2 as a possible D gene (6 bases). The CDR3 contains 14 residues. Per germline, CDR1 KGHSH and CDR2 LQKENI. Trimming removed 4 bases at V and 5 bases at J, with 14 bases between. The CDR3 protein is CASSREVFGETQYF. The DNA for the CDR3 is TGTGCCAGCTCACGGGAGGTTTTCGGGGAGACCCAGTACTTC. The whole variable domain, remainder taken from reference TRBV18 and TRBJ2-5, is NAGVMQNPRHLVRRRGQEARLRCSPMKGHSHVYWYRQLPEEGLKFMVYLQKENIIDESGMPKERFSAEFPKEGPSILRIQQVVRGDSAAYFCASSREVFGETQYFGPGTRLLVL.

The J gene is TRBJ1-4, the V gene TRBV15, with 9 bases matching TRBD1. V shed 3 bases and J 0 bases; nucleotides not matched to a gene: 2. CDR1 is LNHNV, CDR2 YYDKDF, per germline (reference sequence). The length of the CDR3 is 16 residues. CDR3 protein: CATSSRTGATNEKLFF. The CDR3 region has the DNA TGTGCCACCAGCAGCCGGACAGGGGCAACTAATGAAAAACTGTTTTTT. Based on the CDR3 plus reference TRBV15 and TRBJ1-4, the full variable domain is DAMVIQNPRYQVTQFGKPVTLSCSQTLNHNVMYWYQQKSSQAPKLLFHYYDKDFNNEADTPDNFQSRRPNTSFCFLDIRSPGLGDTAMYLCATSSRTGATNEKLFFGSGTQLSVL.

V is TRBV7-2 and J is TRBJ2-6, with D perhaps matching TRBD1 (5 bases). The germline V and J ends were trimmed by 1 base and 3 bases, with 10 bases remaining between them. The CDR3 sequence is 16 residues long. From germline, CDR1 is SGHTA and CDR2 FQGNSA. Here the CDR3 reads CASSLEGPGGANVLTF. CDR3 coding DNA: TGTGCCAGCAGCTTAGAGGGGCCGGGTGGGGCCAACGTCCTGACTTTC.

The chain carries TRBV6-1 and TRBJ1-1; D ambiguous. The CDR3 is 14 residues long. CDR1 is MNHNS and CDR2 is SASEGT in the germline V gene. V dropped 0 bases and J dropped 3 bases, with 8 bases sitting between them. This CDR3 is CASSEALRYTEAFF. The CDR3 nucleotides are TGTGCCAGCAGTGAAGCGTTGAGGTACACTGAAGCTTTCTTT.

This rearrangement joins TRBV4-2 to TRBJ1-2, with 8 bases identical to TRBD1. This CDR3 region has 16 residues. V dropped 4 bases and J dropped 2; count of bases not matched to a gene: 9. The germline gives CDR1 LGHNA, CDR2 YNFKEQ. CDR3 sequence (DNA): TGTGCCAGCAGCCCTTTCCACCGGGACAGGAACTATGGCTACACCTTC. Protein sequence: CASSPFHRDRNYGYTF.

This clone was detected only a few times. The J gene is TRBJ2-1, the V gene TRBV21-1; no DNA check was done on the table's D call, TRBD2. TRBV21-1 is noted as a pseudogene. The CDR3 covers 15 residues. This CDR3 is CASDITSGRADEQFF. The CDR3 DNA follows: TGTGCCAGCGATATTACTAGCGGGAGGGCCGATGAGCAGTTCTTC.

The J gene is TRBJ1-2, the V gene TRBV4-3; no clear D. The CDR3 covers 15 residues. The V gene's germline CDR1 is LGHNA and CDR2 YSLEER. Trimming took off 0 bases at V and 4 bases at J, with 12 bases between the two ends. CDR3 loop: CASSQDHGGFYGYTF. As DNA, the CDR3 is TGCGCCAGCAGCCAAGATCACGGAGGGTTCTATGGCTACACCTTC.

The rearrangement links TRBV29-1 to TRBJ1-1; 7 positions match TRBD1. The CDR3 contains 16 residues. The trim removed 7 bases at V and 0 bases at J, leaving 14 bases unmatched. Germline CDR1 reads SQVTM; CDR2 reads ANQGSEA. CDR3 sequence reads: CSARQGGVSMNTEAFF. The CDR3 coding sequence is TGCAGCGCCCGACAGGGAGGAGTATCCATGAACACTGAAGCTTTCTTT.

The chain links TRBV10-3 to TRBJ1-1, with a weak D call TRBD1 (6 bases). Deletions cut 9 bases from V and 1 base from J, with 12 bases between. Germline CDR1 ENHRY, CDR2 SYGVKD. The CDR3 runs 13 residues. This CDR3 reads CAIGRTENTEAFF. In DNA, the CDR3 is TGTGCCATTGGTAGGACAGAGAACACTGAAGCTTTCTTT.

The V and J genes are TRBV11-1 and TRBJ2-1; 7 bases are shared with TRBD1. The CDR3 extends over 15 amino acids. Per germline, CDR1 SGHAT and CDR2 FQDESV (reference sequence). V was pared by 5 bases and J by 8 bases, with 12 bases of the junction left unmatched. The CDR3 DNA reads TGTGCCAGCAGCCCGGGAACAGGGGTAGGAGATGAGCAGTTCTTC. This encodes CASSPGTGVGDEQFF.

This clone was detected a few times. The genes are TRBV5-1 and TRBJ1-6; 9 nucleotides match TRBD1. CDR1 and CDR2 from the germline V gene are SGHRS and YFSETQ. The CDR3 has 14 residues. Trimming removed 4 bases from V and 7 bases from J; junction bases left unmatched: 3. CDR3 loop: CASSPGTGNSPLHF. For the CDR3, the DNA is TGCGCCAGCAGCCCCGGGACAGGGAATTCACCCCTCCACTTT.